The T cell receptor beta chain described here comes from a study of blood T cell repertoires in COVID-19. About the research overall: Samples representing acute and convalescent COVID-19 were sourced from the United States, Italy and Spain.

The protocol was immunoSEQ multiplex PCR, while the TCRdb copy is restricted to in-frame clones and leaves out a portion. The profile shows around 310,000 clones, approximately 88% of them singletons. Germline-derived CDR1 and CDR2 are SGHVS and FQNEAQ. The CDR3 consists of 18 residues. V lost 2 bases, J lost 2 bases, and 10 bases stayed unmatched. Cohorts were based on clinical histories the participants reported. What the recovered Cohort 3 donors had was two negative PCRs, clearance, or symptom resolution. This sequence originates from a man aged 25 to 40 who had recovered from COVID-19. Specimen: PBMCs or T cells enriched from blood (not recorded which). V is TRBV7-8 and J is TRBJ2-3; TRBD2 aligns across 10 bases. The DNA for the CDR3 is TGTGCCAGCAGCTTAAGGTCTAGCGGGGGAATCGCCACAGATACGCAGTATTTT. Translating gives CASSLRSSGGIATDTQYF.